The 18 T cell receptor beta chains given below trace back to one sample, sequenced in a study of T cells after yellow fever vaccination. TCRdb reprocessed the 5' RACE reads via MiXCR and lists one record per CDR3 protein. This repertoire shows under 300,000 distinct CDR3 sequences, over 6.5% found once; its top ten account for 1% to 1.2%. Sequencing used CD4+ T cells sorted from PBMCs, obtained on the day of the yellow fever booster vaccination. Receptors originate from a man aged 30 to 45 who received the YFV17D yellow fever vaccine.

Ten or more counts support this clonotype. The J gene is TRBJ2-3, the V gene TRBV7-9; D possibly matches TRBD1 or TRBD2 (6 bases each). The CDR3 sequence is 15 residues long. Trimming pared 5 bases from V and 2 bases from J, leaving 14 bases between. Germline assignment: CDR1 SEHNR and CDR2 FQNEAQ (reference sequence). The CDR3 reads CASSPGGTTTDTQYF. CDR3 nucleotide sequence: TGTGCCAGCAGCCCCGGGGGCACGACCACAGATACGCAGTATTTT.

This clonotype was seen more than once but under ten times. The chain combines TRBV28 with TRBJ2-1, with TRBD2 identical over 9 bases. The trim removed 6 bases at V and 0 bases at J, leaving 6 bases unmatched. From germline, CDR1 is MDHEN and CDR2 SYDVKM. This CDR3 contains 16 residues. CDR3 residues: CASRTAAGGSYNEQFF. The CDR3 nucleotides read TGTGCCAGCAGAACAGCAGCGGGAGGCTCCTACAATGAGCAGTTCTTC. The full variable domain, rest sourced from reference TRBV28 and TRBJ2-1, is DVKVTQSSRYLVKRTGEKVFLECVQDMDHENMFWYRQDPGLGLRLIYFSYDVKMKEKGDIPEGYSVSREKKERFSLILESASTNQTSMYLCASRTAAGGSYNEQFFGPGTRLTVL.

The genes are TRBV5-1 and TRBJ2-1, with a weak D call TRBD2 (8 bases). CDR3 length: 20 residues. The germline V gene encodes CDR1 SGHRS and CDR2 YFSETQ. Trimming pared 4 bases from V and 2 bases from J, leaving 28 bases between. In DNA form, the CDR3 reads TGCGCCAGCAGCGGGAGGGACAGCGCGGGTGTAGCGGGAACCTACAATGAGCAGTTCTTC. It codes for CASSGRDSAGVAGTYNEQFF.

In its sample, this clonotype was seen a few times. CDR3 loop: CASSIDLMTGGTGELFF. The CDR3 region has the DNA TGTGCCAGTAGTATAGATCTAATGACAGGGGGCACCGGGGAGCTGTTTTTT. This chain connects TRBV19 to TRBJ2-2, with TRBD1 matching 9 bases. The V gene end was trimmed by 0 bases and the J gene end by 4 bases; junction bases not matched to a gene: 6. Germline CDR1 LNHDA, CDR2 SQIVND (reference sequence). This CDR3 region has 17 residues.

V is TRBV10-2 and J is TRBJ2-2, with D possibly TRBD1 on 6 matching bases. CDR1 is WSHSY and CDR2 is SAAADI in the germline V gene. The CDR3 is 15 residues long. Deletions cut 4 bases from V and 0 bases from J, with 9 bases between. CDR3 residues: CASSVWTANTGELFF. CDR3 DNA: TGCGCCAGCAGTGTGTGGACAGCGAACACCGGGGAGCTGTTTTTT.

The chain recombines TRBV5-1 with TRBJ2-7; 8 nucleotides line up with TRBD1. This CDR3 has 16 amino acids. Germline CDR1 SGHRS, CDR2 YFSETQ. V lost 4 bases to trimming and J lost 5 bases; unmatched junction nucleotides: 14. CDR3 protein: CASSTLPSGQANEQYF. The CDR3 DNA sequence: TGCGCCAGCAGCACCCTTCCATCGGGACAGGCCAACGAGCAGTACTTC. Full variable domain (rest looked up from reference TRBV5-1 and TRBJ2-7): KAGVTQTPRYLIKTRGQQVTLSCSPISGHRSVSWYQQTPGQGLQFLFEYFSETQRNKGNFPGRFSGRQFSNSRSEMNVSTLELGDSALYLCASSTLPSGQANEQYFGPGTRLTVT.

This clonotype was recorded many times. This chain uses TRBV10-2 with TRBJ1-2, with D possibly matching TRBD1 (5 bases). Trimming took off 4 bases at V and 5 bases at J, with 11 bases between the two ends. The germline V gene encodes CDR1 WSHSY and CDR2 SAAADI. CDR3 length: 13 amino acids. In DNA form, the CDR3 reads TGCGCCAGCAGTGGGAACACAGGTTATGGCTACACCTTC. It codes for CASSGNTGYGYTF.

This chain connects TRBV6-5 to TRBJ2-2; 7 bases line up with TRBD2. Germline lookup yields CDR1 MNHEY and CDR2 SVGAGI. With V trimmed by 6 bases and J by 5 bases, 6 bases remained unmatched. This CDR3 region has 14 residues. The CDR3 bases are TGTGCCAGCAGCCGGGGGAGGGAAACCGGGGAGCTGTTTTTT. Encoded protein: CASSRGRETGELFF.

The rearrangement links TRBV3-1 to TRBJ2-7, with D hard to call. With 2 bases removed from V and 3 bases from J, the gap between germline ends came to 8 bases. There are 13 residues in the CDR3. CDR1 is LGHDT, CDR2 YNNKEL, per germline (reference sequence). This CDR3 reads CASSQFRRYEQYF. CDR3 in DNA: TGTGCCAGCAGCCAATTTCGACGCTACGAGCAGTACTTC.

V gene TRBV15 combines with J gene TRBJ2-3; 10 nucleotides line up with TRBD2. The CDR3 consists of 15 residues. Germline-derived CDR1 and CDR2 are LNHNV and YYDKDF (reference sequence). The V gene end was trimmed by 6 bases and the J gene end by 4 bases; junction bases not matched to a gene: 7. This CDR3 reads CATRNSGRSSDTQYF. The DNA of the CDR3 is TGTGCCACCAGAAATAGCGGGAGGTCGTCAGATACGCAGTATTTT. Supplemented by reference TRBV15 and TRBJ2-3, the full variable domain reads DAMVIQNPRYQVTQFGKPVTLSCSQTLNHNVMYWYQQKSSQAPKLLFHYYDKDFNNEADTPDNFQSRRPNTSFCFLDIRSPGLGDTAMYLCATRNSGRSSDTQYFGPGTRLTVL.

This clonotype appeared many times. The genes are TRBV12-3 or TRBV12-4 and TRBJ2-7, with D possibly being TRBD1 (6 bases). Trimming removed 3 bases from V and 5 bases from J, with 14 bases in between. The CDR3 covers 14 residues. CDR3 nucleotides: TGTGCCAGCAGTTTCAAAATACAGGGCGACGAGCAGTACTTC. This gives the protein CASSFKIQGDEQYF.

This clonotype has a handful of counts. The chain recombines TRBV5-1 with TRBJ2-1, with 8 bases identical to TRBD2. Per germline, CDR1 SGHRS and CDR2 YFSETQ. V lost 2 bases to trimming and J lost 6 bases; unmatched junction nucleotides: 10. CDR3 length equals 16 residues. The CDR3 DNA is TGCGCCAGCAGCTTCACCGAAGCGGGAGATATCAATGAGCAGTTCTTC. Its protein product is CASSFTEAGDINEQFF.

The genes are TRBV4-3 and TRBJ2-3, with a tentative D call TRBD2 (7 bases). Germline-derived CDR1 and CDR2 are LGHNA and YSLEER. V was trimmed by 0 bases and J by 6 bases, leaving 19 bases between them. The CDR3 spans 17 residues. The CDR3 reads CASSQDAGGGLGDTQYF. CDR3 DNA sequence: TGCGCCAGCAGCCAAGATGCTGGGGGGGGGCTAGGGGATACGCAGTATTTT.

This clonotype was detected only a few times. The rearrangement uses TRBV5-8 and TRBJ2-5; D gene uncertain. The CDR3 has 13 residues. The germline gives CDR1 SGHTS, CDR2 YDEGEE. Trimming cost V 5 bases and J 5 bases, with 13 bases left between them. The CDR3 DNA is TGTGCCAGCAGTCGCGACCGTACGGAGACCCAGTACTTC. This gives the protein CASSRDRTETQYF. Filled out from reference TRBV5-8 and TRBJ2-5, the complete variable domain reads EAGVTQSPTHLIKTRGQQATLRCSPISGHTSVYWYQQALGLGLQFLLWYDEGEERNRGNFPPRFSGRQFPNYSSELNVNALELEDSALYLCASSRDRTETQYFGPGTRLLVL.

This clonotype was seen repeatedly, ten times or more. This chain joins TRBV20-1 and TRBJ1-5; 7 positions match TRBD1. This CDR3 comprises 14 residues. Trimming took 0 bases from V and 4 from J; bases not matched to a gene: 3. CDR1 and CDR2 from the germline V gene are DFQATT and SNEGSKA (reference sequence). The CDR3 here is CSARDPDRNQPQHF. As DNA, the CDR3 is TGCAGTGCTAGAGATCCGGACAGGAATCAGCCCCAGCATTTT.

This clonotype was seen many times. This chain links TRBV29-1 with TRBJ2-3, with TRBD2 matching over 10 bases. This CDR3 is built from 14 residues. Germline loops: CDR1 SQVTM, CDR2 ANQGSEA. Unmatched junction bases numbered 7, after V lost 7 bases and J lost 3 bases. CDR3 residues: CSATAGGPTDTQYF. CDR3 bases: TGCAGCGCAACAGCGGGAGGGCCGACAGATACGCAGTATTTT.

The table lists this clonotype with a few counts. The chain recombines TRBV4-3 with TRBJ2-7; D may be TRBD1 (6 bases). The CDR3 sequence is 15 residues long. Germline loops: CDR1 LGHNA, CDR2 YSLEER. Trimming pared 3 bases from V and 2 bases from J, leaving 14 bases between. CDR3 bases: TGCGCCAGCAGCCATTTGCAGGGGAGAACCTACGAGCAGTACTTC. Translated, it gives CASSHLQGRTYEQYF.

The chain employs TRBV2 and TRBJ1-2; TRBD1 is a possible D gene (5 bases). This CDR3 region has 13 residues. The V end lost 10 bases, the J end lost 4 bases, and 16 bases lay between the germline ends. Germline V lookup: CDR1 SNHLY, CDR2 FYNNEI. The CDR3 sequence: CATTPQGTYGYTF. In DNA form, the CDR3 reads TGTGCCACAACGCCCCAGGGTACCTATGGCTACACCTTC. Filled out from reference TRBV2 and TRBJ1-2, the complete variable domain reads EPEVTQTPSHQVTQMGQEVILRCVPISNHLYFYWYRQILGQKVEFLVSFYNNEISEKSEIFDDQFSVERPDGSNFTLKIRSTKLEDSAMYFCATTPQGTYGYTFGSGTRLTVV.